A selection of T cell receptor beta chains follows, all from one sample in a study of blood T cell repertoires in COVID-19. Profiled with immunoSEQ multiplex PCR; TCRdb holds only in-frame clones, not every one. The sample shows some 70,000 clones, roughly 86% of them seen only once. Sequenced input: peripheral blood. Every receptor here comes from a middle-aged man with COVID-19, enrolled during active disease. Both conserved end residues are part of each CDR3. Each record gives: J gene, D gene, V gene, clone size, CDR3 DNA, CDR3 protein. The D gene is left open where the match is weak. Size is stated for part of the rows, as once, few or many counts, or as a class when the clone is expanded.

>TRBJ1-1|NA|TRBV28|NA
TGTGCCAGCAGTTTAAGACTAGAGAACACTGAAGCTTTCTTT
CASSLRLENTEAFF
>TRBJ2-3|TRBD1|TRBV10-3|NA
TGTGCCATCCACCAGGGGGTTGCAGATACGCAGTATTTT
CAIHQGVADTQYF
>TRBJ2-3|NA|TRBV11-2|NA
TGTGCCAGCAGCTCCCACCTGGAGAGTTCAGGGGAGTATTTT
CASSSHLESSGEYF
>TRBJ2-1|NA|TRBV9|NA
TGTGCCAGCAGCGTAGCAGGGCACAACAATGAGCAGTTCTTC
CASSVAGHNNEQFF
>TRBJ2-2|TRBD2|TRBV10-2|NA
TGCGCCAGTTCAGCGGGGGGGCTGCGGGAGCTGTTTTTT
CASSAGGLRELFF
>TRBJ2-3|TRBD1|TRBV3-1/TRBV3-2|NA
TGTGCCAGCAGGGACGGGACAGGGGAAGATACGCAGTATTTT
CASRDGTGEDTQYF
>TRBJ2-5|NA|TRBV7-6|NA
TGTGCCAGCAGCTTAGTCGCGAGGGAGACCCAGTACTTC
CASSLVARETQYF
>TRBJ2-2|TRBD1|TRBV19|NA
TGTGCCAGTAGTACGGGACAGGCTACCGGGGAGCTGTTTTTT
CASSTGQATGELFF
>TRBJ2-5|NA|TRBV5-1|NA
TGCGCCAGCAGCGAGCAAGAGACCCAGTACTTC
CASSEQETQYF
>TRBJ1-6|NA|TRBV6-5|NA
TGTGCCAGCAGTTACTCGCTCGGGAGGGGGGATTCACCCCTCCACTTT
CASSYSLGRGDSPLHF
>TRBJ2-1|NA|TRBV7-9|NA
TGTGCCAGCAGCCTCGGGGGAGATGAGCAGTTCTTC
CASSLGGDEQFF
>TRBJ1-4|TRBD1|TRBV19|NA
TGTGCCAGTAGTATCGGACAGGCCGTTAATGAAAAACTGTTTTTT
CASSIGQAVNEKLFF
>TRBJ1-4|TRBD1|TRBV6-6|once
TGTGCCAGCAGAGACCCAGGGGGGAGCGAAAAACTGTTTTTT
CASRDPGGSEKLFF
>TRBJ1-5|TRBD1|TRBV10-2|NA
TGCGCCAGCAGTGTTAACCACAGGGGTAGTCAGCCCCAGCATTTT
CASSVNHRGSQPQHF
>TRBJ1-2|NA|TRBV3-1/TRBV3-2|NA
TGTGCCAGCAGTCCCCTGCGGGGTGGCTACACCTTC
CASSPLRGGYTF
>TRBJ1-1|NA|TRBV27|NA
TGTGCCAGCAGTCCCCATCCGACACTCAACACTGAAGCTTTCTTT
CASSPHPTLNTEAFF
>TRBJ2-1|NA|TRBV5-1|NA
TGCGCCAGCAGCTTGAACGAACTAGCCCATTCCTACAATGAGCAGTTCTTC
CASSLNELAHSYNEQFF
>TRBJ2-6|NA|TRBV11-2|NA
TGTGCCAGCACCCTTCTGAGGTACTCTGGGGCCAACGTCCTGACTTTC
CASTLLRYSGANVLTF